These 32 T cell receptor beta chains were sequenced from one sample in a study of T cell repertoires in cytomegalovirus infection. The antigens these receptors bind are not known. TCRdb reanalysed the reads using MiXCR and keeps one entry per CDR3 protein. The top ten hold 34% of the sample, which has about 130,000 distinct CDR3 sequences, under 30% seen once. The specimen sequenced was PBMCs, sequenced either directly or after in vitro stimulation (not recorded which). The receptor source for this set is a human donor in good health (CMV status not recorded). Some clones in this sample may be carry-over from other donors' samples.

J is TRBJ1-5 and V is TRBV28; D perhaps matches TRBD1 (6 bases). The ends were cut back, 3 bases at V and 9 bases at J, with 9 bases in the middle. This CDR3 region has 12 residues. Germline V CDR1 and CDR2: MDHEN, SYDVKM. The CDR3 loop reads CASSLGARPQHF. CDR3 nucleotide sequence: TGTGCCAGCAGTTTGGGGGCTCGGCCCCAGCATTTT. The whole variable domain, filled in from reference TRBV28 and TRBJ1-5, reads DVKVTQSSRYLVKRTGEKVFLECVQDMDHENMFWYRQDPGLGLRLIYFSYDVKMKEKGDIPEGYSVSREKKERFSLILESASTNQTSMYLCASSLGARPQHFGDGTRLSIL.

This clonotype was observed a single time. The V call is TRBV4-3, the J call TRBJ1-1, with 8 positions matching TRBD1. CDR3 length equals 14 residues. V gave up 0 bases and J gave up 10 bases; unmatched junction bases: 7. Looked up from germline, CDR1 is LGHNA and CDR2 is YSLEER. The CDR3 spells CASSQDVGQVVAFF. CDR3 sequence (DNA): TGCGCCAGCAGCCAAGATGTGGGACAGGTTGTAGCTTTCTTT.

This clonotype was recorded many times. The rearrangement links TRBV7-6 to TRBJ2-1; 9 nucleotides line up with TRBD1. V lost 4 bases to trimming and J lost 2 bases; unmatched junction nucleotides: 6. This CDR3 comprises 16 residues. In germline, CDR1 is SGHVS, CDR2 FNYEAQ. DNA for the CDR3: TGTGCCAGCAGCTCCAGGACAGGGGCGACCTACAATGAGCAGTTCTTC. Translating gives CASSSRTGATYNEQFF.

CDR3 nucleotide sequence: TGTGCCAGCACCCCGTCTGAGCGGAACAATGAGCAGTTCTTC. Protein product: CASTPSERNNEQFF. The genes are TRBV7-4 and TRBJ2-1; D may be TRBD2 (5 bases). Per the germline V gene, CDR1 is SGHVT and CDR2 is SQSDAQ. Between the trimmed V and J ends, which lost 7 bases and 5 bases, there was a span of 15 bases. The CDR3 is 14 amino acids.

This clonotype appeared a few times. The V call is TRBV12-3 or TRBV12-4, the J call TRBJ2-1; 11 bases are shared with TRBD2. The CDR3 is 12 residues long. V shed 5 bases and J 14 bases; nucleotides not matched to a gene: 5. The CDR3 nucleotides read TGTGCCAGCAGTACCTCGACTAGCGGGAAGTTCTTC. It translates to CASSTSTSGKFF.

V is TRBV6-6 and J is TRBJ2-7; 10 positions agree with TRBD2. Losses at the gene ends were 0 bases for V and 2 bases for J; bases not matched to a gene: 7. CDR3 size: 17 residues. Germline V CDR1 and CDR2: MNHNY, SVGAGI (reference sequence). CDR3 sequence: CASSYSPSGRRTYEQYF. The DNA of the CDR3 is TGTGCCAGCAGTTACTCCCCTAGCGGGAGAAGGACCTACGAGCAGTACTTC.

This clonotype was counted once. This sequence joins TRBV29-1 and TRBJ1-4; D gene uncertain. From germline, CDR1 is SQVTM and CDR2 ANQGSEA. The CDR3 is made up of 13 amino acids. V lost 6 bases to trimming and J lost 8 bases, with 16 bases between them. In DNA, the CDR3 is TGCAGCGTGAGAGGTCCCGCTTCGGAAAAACTGTTTTTT. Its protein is CSVRGPASEKLFF.

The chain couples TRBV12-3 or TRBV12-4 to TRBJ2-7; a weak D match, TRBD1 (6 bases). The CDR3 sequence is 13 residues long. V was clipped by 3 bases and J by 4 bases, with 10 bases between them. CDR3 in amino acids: CASSFHGQYEQYV. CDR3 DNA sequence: TGTGCCAGCAGTTTTCACGGACAGTACGAGCAGTACGTC.

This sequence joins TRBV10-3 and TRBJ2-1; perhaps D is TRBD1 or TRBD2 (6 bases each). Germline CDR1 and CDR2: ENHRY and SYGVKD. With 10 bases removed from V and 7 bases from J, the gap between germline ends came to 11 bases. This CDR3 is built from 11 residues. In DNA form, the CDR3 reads TGTGCCAGCGGAGGGGGGAATGAGCAGTTCTTC. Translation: CASGGGNEQFF.

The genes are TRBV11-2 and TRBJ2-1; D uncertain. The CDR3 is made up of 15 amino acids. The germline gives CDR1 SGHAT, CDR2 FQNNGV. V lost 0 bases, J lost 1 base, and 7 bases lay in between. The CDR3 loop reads CASSLEWRSYNEQFF. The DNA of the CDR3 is TGTGCCAGCAGCTTAGAGTGGCGGTCCTACAATGAGCAGTTCTTC.

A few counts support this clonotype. The CDR3 DNA reads TGTGCCAGCAGGGGCGGGCCGAACACTGAAGCTTTCTTT. It encodes CASRGGPNTEAFF. The chain links TRBV5-6 to TRBJ1-1; unclear D gene. V dropped 5 bases and J dropped 1 base, with 9 bases sitting between them. Per the germline V gene, CDR1 is SGHDT and CDR2 is YYEEEE. There are 13 residues in the CDR3.

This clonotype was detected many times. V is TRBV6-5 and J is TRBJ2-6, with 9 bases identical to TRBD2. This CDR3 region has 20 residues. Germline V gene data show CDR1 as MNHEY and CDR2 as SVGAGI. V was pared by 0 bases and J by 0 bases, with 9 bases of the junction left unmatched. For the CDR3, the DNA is TGTGCCAGCAGTTACTCCGCTAGACTAGCGGAAAACTCTGGGGCCAACGTCCTGACTTTC. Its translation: CASSYSARLAENSGANVLTF.

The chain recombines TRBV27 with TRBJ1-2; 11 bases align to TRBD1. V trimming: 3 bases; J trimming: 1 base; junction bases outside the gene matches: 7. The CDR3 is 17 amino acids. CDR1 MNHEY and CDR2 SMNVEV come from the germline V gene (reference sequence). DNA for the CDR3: TGTGCCAGCAGTTTGAGAAGGACAGGGGGCTTTAACTATGGCTACACCTTC. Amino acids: CASSLRRTGGFNYGYTF.

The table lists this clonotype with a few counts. CDR3 sequence (DNA): TGTGCCAGTCTGGGGGCATCGCCGTTCTTC. Its protein product is CASLGASPFF. J is TRBJ2-1 and V is TRBV28; tentative D call: TRBD1 (6 bases). The germline CDR1 and CDR2 sequences are MDHEN and SYDVKM. This CDR3 is 10 amino acids long. V lost 9 bases to trimming and J lost 15 bases, with 15 bases between them.

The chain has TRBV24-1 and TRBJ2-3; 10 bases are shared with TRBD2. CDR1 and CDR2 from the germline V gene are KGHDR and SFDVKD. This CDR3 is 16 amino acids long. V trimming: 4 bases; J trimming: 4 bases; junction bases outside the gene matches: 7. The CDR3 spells CATSDSSGSMADTQYF. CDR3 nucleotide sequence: TGTGCCACCAGTGACTCTAGCGGGAGTATGGCAGATACGCAGTATTTT.

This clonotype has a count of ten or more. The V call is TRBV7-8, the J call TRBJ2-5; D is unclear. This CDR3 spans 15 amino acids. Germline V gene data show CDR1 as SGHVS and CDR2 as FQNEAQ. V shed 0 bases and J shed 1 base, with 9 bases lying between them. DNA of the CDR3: TGTGCCAGCAGCTTAGCCGCCGGCCCCCAAGAGACCCAGTACTTC. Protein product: CASSLAAGPQETQYF.

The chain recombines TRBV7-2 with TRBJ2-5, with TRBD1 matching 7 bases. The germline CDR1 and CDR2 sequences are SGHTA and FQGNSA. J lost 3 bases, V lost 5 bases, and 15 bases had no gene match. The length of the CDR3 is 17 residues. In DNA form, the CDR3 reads TGTGCCAGCAGCGTTAGTGGTACAGGGGCGATAGAAGAGACCCAGTACTTC. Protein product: CASSVSGTGAIEETQYF.

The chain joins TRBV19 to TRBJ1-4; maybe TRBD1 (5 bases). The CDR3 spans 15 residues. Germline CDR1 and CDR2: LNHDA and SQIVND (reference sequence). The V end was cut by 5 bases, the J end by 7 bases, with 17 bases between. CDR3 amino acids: CASSGRGVGGEKLFF. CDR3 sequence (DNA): TGTGCCAGTAGTGGACGGGGGGTAGGTGGTGAAAAACTGTTTTTT.

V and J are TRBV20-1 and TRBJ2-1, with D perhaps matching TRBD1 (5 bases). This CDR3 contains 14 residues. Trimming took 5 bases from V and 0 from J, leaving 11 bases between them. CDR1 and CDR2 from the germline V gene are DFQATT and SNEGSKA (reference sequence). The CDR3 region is CSASGFGSYNEQFF. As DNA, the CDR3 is TGCAGTGCTTCAGGGTTCGGCTCCTACAATGAGCAGTTCTTC.

This chain's CDR3 is CASSPTGSGEQYF. The CDR3 DNA reads TGTGCCAGCTCGCCCACAGGGAGCGGCGAGCAGTACTTC. The genes are TRBV18 and TRBJ2-7, with D possibly matching TRBD1 (6 bases). The CDR3 is made up of 13 amino acids. Germline CDR1 and CDR2: KGHSH and LQKENI. Trimming pared 6 bases from V and 6 bases from J, leaving 15 bases between.

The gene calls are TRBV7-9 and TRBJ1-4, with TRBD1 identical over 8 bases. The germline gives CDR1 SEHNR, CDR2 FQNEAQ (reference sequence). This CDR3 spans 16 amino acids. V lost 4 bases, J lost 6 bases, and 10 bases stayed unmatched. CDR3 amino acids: CASSSPDRVADEKLFF. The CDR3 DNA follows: TGTGCCAGCAGCTCTCCGGACAGGGTGGCTGATGAAAAACTGTTTTTT.

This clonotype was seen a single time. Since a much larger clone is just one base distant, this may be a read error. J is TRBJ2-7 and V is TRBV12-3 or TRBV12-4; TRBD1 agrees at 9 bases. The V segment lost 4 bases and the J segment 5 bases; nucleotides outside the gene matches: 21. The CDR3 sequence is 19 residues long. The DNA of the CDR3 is TGTGCCAGCAGTTCCCGGTGGAGACAGGGGGTGACGGCGTCTGACGAGCAGTACTTC. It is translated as CASSSRWRQGVTASDEQYF.

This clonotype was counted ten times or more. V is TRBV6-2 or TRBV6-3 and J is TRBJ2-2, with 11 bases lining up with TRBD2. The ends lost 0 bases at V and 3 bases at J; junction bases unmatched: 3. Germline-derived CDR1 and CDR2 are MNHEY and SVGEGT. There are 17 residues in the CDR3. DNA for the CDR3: TGTGCCAGCAGTTACTCGGGGACTAGCGGATACACCGGGGAGCTGTTTTTT. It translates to CASSYSGTSGYTGELFF.

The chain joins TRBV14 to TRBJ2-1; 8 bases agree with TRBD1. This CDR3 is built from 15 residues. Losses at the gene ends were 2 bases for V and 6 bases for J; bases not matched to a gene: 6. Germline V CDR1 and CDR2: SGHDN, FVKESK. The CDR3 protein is CASSQTGTGLNEQFF. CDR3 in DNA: TGTGCCAGCAGCCAAACCGGGACAGGACTCAATGAGCAGTTCTTC.

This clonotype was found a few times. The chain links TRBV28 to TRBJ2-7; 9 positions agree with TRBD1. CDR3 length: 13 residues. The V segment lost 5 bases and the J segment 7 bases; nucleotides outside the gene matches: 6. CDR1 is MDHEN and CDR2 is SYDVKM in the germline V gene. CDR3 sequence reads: CASSHGTGNEQYF. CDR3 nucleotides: TGTGCCAGCAGTCACGGGACAGGGAATGAGCAGTACTTC.

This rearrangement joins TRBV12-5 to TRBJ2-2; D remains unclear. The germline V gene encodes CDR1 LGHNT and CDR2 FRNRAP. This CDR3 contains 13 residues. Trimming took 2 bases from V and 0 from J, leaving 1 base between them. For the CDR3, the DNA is TGTGCTAGTGGTTTGACGAACACCGGGGAGCTGTTTTTT. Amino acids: CASGLTNTGELFF. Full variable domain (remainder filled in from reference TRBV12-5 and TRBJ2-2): DARVTQTPRHKVTEMGQEVTMRCQPILGHNTVFWYRQTMMQGLELLAYFRNRAPLDDSGMPKDRFSAEMPDATLATLKIQPSEPRDSAVYFCASGLTNTGELFFGEGSRLTVL.

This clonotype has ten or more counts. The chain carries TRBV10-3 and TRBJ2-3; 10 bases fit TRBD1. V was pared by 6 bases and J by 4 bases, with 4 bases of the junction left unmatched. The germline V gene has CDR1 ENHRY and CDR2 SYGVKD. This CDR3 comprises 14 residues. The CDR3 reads CAIRGTGEADTQYF. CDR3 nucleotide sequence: TGTGCCATCAGGGGGACAGGGGAAGCAGATACGCAGTATTTT.

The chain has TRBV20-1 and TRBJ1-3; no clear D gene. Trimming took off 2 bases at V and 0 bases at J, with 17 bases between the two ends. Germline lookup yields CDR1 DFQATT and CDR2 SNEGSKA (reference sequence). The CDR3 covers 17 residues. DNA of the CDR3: TGCAGTGCTAGAATCCCGCCACCCGAGAGCTCTGGAAACACCATATATTTT. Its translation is CSARIPPPESSGNTIYF.

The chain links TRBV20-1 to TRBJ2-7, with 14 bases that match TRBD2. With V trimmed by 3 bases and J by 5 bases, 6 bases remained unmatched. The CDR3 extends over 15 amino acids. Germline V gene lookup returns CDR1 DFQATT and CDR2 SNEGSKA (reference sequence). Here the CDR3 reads CSASGLAGGKDEQYF. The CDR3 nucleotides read TGCAGTGCTAGTGGACTAGCGGGAGGAAAAGACGAGCAGTACTTC.

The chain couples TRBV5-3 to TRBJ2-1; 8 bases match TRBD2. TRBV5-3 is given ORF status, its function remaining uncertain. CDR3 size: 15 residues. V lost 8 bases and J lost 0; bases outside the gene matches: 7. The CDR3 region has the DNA TGTGCCAGCAGCCGAAGCGGGGGCTCCTACAATGAGCAGTTCTTC. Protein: CASSRSGGSYNEQFF.

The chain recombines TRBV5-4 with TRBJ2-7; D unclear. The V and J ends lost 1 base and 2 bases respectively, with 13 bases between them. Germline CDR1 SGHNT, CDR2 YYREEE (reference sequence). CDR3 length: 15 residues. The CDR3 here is CASSLFDSIAYEQYF. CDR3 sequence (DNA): TGTGCCAGCAGCTTGTTCGACTCGATTGCCTACGAGCAGTACTTC.

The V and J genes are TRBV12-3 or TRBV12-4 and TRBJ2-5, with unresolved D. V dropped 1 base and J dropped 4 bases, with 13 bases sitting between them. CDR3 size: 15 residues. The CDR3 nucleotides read TGTGCCAGCAGTTTAGATCGGCACGCCGGAGAGACCCAGTACTTC. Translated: CASSLDRHAGETQYF.